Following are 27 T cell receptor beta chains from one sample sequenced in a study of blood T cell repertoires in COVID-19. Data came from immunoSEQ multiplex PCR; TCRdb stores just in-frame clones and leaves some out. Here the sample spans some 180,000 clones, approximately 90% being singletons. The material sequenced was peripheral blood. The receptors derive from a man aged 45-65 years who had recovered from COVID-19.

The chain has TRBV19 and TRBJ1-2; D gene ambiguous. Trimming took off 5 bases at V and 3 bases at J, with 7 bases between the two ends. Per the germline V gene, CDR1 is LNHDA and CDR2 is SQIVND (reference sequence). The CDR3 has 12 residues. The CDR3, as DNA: TGTGCCAGTAGTGGAGGGTACTATGGCTACACCTTC. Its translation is CASSGGYYGYTF.

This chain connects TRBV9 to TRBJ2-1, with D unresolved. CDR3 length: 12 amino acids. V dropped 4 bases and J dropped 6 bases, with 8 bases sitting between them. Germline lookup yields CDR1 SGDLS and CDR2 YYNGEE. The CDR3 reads CASSPSGNEQFF. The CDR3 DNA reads TGTGCCAGCAGCCCCTCGGGCAATGAGCAGTTCTTC.

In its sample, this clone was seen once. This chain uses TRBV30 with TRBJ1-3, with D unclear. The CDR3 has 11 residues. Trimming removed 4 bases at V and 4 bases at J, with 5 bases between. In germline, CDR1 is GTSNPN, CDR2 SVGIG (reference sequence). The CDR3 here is CAWTSGNTIYF. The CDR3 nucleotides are TGTGCCTGGACTTCCGGAAACACCATATATTTT.

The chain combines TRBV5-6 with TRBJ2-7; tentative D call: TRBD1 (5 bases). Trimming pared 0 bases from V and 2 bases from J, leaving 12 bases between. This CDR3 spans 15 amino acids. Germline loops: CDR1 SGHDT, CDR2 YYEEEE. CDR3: CASSLASRATYEQYF. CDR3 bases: TGTGCCAGCAGCTTGGCATCCAGGGCCACCTACGAGCAGTACTTC.

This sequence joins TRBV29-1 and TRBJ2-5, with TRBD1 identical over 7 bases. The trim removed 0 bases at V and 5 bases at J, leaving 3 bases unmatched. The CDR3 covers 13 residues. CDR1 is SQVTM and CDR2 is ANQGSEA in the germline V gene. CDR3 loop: CSVEERGPETQYF. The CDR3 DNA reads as TGCAGCGTTGAAGAAAGGGGGCCGGAGACCCAGTACTTC.

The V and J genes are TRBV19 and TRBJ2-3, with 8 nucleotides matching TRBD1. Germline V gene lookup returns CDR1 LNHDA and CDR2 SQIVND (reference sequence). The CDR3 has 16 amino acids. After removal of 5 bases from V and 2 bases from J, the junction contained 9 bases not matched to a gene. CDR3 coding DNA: TGTGCCAGTAGTCCCAGGGGGCGGACCCCCACAGATACGCAGTATTTT. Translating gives CASSPRGRTPTDTQYF.

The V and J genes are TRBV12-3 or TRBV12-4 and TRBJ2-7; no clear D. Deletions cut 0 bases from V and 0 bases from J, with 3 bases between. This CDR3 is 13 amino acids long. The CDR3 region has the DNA TGTGCCAGCAGTTTAGCTATCTCCTACGAGCAGTACTTC. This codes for CASSLAISYEQYF.

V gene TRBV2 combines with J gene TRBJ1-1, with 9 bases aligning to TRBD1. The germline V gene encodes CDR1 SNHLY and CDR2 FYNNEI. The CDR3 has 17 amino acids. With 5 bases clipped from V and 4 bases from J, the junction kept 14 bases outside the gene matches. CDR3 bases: TGTGCCAGCAGTTACGATTTGGTGGGGACAGGGACCACTGAAGCTTTCTTT. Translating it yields CASSYDLVGTGTTEAFF.

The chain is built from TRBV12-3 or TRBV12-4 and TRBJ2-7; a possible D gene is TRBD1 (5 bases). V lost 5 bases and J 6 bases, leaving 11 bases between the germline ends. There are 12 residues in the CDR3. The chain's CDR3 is CASSGRVGEQYF. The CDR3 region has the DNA TGTGCCAGCAGTGGCAGGGTTGGCGAGCAGTACTTC.

The CDR3 bases are TGTGCCAGCAGCGTAGGCACGGGGGGAAGTCAGCCCCAGCATTTT. The encoded protein is CASSVGTGGSQPQHF. The chain employs TRBV11-2 and TRBJ1-5, with a weak D call TRBD1 (5 bases). Germline CDR1 SGHAT, CDR2 FQNNGV. This CDR3 has 15 residues. V was shortened by 5 bases and J by 6 bases, with 17 bases between the two germline ends.

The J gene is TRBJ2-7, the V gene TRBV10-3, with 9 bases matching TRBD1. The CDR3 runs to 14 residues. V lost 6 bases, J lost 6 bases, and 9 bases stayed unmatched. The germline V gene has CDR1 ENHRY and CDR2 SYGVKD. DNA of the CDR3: TGTGCCATCAGGGACCGGGACAGGGTTGGCGAGCAGTACTTC. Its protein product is CAIRDRDRVGEQYF.

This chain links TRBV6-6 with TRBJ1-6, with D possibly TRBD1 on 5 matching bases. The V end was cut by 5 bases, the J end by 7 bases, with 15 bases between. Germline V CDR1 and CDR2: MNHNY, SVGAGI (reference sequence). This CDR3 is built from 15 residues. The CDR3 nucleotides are TGTGCCAGCAGTCTATTCGACAGACCCAATTCACCCCTCCACTTT. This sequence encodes CASSLFDRPNSPLHF.

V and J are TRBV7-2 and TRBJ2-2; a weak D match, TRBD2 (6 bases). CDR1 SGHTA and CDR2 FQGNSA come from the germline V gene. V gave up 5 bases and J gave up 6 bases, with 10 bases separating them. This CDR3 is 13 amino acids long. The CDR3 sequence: CASSVGGAGELFF. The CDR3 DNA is TGTGCCAGCAGCGTCGGGGGAGCCGGGGAGCTGTTTTTT.

Here the CDR3 reads CASSKGPGNYGYTF. In nucleotides, the CDR3 is TGTGCCAGCAGCAAAGGCCCGGGGAACTATGGCTACACCTTC. V is TRBV21-1 and J is TRBJ1-2. TRBV21-1 is a pseudogene segment. This CDR3 is built from 14 residues.

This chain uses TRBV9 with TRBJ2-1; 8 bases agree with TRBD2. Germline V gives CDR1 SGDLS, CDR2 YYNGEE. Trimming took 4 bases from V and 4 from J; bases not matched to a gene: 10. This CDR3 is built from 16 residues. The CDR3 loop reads CASSFNERGNYNEQFF. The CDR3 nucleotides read TGTGCCAGCAGCTTTAATGAGCGGGGGAATTACAATGAGCAGTTCTTC.

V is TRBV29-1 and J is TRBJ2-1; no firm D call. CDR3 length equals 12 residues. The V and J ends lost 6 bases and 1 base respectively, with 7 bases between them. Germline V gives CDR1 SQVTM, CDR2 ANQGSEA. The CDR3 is CSVQASYNEQFF. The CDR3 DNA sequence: TGCAGCGTCCAGGCTTCCTACAATGAGCAGTTCTTC.

CDR3 in amino acids: CASSPGQLSSGNTIYF. The CDR3 DNA follows: TGTGCCAGCAGCCCTGGACAGCTATCGTCGGGAAACACCATATATTTT. The chain links TRBV7-2 to TRBJ1-3, with D possibly TRBD1 on 6 matching bases. The germline CDR1 and CDR2 sequences are SGHTA and FQGNSA. Trimming removed 5 bases from V and 4 bases from J, with 18 bases in between. This CDR3 comprises 16 residues.

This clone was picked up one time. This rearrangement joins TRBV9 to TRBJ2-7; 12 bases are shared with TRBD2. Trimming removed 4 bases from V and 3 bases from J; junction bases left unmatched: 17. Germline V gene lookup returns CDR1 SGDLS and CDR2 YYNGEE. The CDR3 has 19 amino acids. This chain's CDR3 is CASSPFGTATLAGGYEQYF. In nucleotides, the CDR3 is TGTGCCAGCAGCCCTTTTGGGACCGCGACACTAGCGGGAGGCTACGAGCAGTACTTC.

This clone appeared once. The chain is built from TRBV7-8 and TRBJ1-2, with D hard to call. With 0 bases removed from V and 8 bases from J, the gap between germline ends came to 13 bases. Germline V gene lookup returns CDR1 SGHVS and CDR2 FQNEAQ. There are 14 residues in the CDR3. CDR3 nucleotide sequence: TGTGCCAGCAGCTTAGCCGGAGGGATCGACGGCTACACCTTC. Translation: CASSLAGGIDGYTF.

CDR3 sequence (DNA): TGTGCCAGCAGTGAATTAGCCCCCAGGGGCCGCACAGATACGCAGTATTTT. Its protein product is CASSELAPRGRTDTQYF. This sequence joins TRBV6-1 and TRBJ2-3, with a tentative D call TRBD1 (6 bases). Trimming cost V 2 bases and J 1 base, with 16 bases left between them. CDR3 length: 17 residues. Germline-derived CDR1 and CDR2 are MNHNS and SASEGT.

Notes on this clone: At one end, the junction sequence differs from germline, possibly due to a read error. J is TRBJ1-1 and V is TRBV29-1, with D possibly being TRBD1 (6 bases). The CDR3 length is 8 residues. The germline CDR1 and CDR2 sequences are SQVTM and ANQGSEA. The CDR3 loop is CSVPDSSF. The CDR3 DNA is TGCAGCGTACCGGACAGCTCCTTT.

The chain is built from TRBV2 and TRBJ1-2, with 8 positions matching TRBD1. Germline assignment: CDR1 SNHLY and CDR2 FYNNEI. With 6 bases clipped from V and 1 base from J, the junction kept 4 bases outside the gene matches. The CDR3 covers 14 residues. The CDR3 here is CASSGQGLNYGYTF. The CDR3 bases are TGTGCCAGCAGCGGACAGGGCCTTAACTATGGCTACACCTTC.

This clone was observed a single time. DNA of the CDR3: TGTGCCACCTCATGGAAGGGACTAGCGGTCTCCTACAATGAGCAGTTCTTC. Residues: CATSWKGLAVSYNEQFF. This chain joins TRBV19 and TRBJ2-1; 11 nucleotides match TRBD2. The CDR3 sequence is 17 residues long. Germline lookup yields CDR1 LNHDA and CDR2 SQIVND (reference sequence). The V and J ends lost 10 bases and 0 bases, in that order; junction bases with no gene match: 11.

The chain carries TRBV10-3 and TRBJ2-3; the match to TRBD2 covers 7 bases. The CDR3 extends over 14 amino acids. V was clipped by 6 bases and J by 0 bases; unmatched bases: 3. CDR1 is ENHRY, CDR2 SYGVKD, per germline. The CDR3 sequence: CAIRSGASTDTQYF. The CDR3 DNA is TGTGCCATCAGAAGCGGGGCTAGCACAGATACGCAGTATTTT.

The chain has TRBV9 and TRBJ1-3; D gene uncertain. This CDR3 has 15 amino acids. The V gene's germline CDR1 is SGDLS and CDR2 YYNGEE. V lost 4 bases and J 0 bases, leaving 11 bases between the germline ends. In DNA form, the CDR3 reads TGTGCCAGCAGCCTCAGACAAGACTCTGGAAACACCATATATTTT. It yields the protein CASSLRQDSGNTIYF.

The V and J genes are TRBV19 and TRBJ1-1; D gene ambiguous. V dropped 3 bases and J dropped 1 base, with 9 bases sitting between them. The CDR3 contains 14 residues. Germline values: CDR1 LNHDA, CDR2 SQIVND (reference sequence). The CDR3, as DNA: TGTGCCAGTAGTATCGTGGCAGGGAACACTGAAGCTTTCTTT. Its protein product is CASSIVAGNTEAFF.

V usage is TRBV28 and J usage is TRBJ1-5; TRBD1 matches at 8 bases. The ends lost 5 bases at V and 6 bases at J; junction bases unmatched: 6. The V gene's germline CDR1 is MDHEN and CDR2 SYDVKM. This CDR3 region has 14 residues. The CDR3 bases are TGTGCCAGCAGTCCAGGACAGGGAGGTCAGCCCCAGCATTTT. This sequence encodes CASSPGQGGQPQHF. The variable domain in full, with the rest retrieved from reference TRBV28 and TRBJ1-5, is DVKVTQSSRYLVKRTGEKVFLECVQDMDHENMFWYRQDPGLGLRLIYFSYDVKMKEKGDIPEGYSVSREKKERFSLILESASTNQTSMYLCASSPGQGGQPQHFGDGTRLSIL.